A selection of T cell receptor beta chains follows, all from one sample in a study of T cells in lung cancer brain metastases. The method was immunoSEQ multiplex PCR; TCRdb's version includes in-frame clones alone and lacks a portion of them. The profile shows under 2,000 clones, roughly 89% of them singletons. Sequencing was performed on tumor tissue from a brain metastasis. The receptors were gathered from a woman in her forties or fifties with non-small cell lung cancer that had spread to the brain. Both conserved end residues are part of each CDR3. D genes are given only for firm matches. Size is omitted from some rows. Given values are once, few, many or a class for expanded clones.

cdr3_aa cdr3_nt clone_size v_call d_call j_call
CASSVKPGQVLEAFF TGTGCCAGCAGCGTCAAACCGGGACAGGTACTTGAAGCTTTCTTT - TRBV5-6 TRBD1 TRBJ1-1
CASSFTGQISYEQYF TGTGCCAGCAGCTTTACGGGACAGATCTCCTACGAGCAGTACTTC - TRBV7-9 TRBD1 TRBJ2-7
CASSRASGRVEQFF TGTGCCAGCAGTCGCGCTAGCGGGAGGGTTGAGCAGTTCTTC - TRBV27 TRBD2 TRBJ2-1
CAWSVPDRVNTEAFF TGTGCTTGGAGTGTCCCGGACAGGGTGAACACTGAAGCTTTCTTT - TRBV30 TRBD1 TRBJ1-1
CASSVSGGVGELFF TGTGCCAGCAGCGTTTCAGGGGGCGTCGGGGAGCTGTTTTTT - TRBV9 TRBD1 TRBJ2-2
CASSSGWGRANTGELFF TGTGCCAGCAGCTCCGGGTGGGGCAGGGCGAACACCGGGGAGCTGTTTTTT - TRBV5-4 - TRBJ2-2
CASSRTGIYEQYF TGTGCCAGTAGCCGGACAGGGATTTACGAGCAGTACTTC - TRBV19 TRBD1 TRBJ2-7
CAWSAAGTGLNTQYF TGTGCCTGGAGTGCCGCCGGGACAGGGTTAAATACGCAGTATTTT - TRBV30 TRBD1 TRBJ2-3
CASSYGEGNEQFF TGTGCCAGCAGCTATGGGGAGGGGAATGAGCAGTTCTTC - TRBV6-5 TRBD2 TRBJ2-1
CASSESQGRGNTEAFF TGTGCCAGCAGTGAATCCCAAGGCAGGGGGAACACTGAAGCTTTCTTT - TRBV25-1 - TRBJ1-1
CASSLDGLYSNQPQHF TGCGCCAGCAGCTTGGACGGGCTCTATAGCAATCAGCCCCAGCATTTT - TRBV5-1 - TRBJ1-5
CASKGQNLYGYTF TGTGCCAGTAAAGGACAGAATCTGTATGGCTACACCTTC - TRBV19 - TRBJ1-2
CASSRTGDNTEAFF TGTGCCAGCAGCCGGACAGGAGATAACACTGAAGCTTTCTTT - TRBV7-8 TRBD1 TRBJ1-1
CTSSLQGQNTEAFF TGTACCAGCAGCTTACAGGGTCAGAACACTGAAGCTTTCTTT - TRBV7-8 - TRBJ1-1
CASSPGRGLGDQPQHF TGTGCCAGTAGTCCCGGACGGGGATTGGGGGATCAGCCCCAGCATTTT few TRBV19 - TRBJ1-5
CASSPVGRQARAYEQYF TGTGCCAGCTCACCAGTCGGTCGGCAAGCTCGAGCCTACGAGCAGTACTTC - TRBV18 - TRBJ2-7
CASSSYRTGGYGYTF TGTGCCAGCAGTTCGTACCGGACAGGGGGCTATGGCTACACCTTC - TRBV27 TRBD1 TRBJ1-2
CASSLGTGPYEQYF TGTGCCAGCAGCTTGGGGACAGGCCCCTACGAGCAGTACTTC - TRBV5-6 TRBD1 TRBJ2-7
CASSSDQGGSTNTQYF TGCGCCAGCAGCTCAGATCAGGGGGGGAGCACAAATACGCAGTATTTT - TRBV5-1 - TRBJ2-3
CASSLPRGYEQYF TGTGCCAGCAGCTTACCCCGAGGCTACGAGCAGTACTTC - TRBV5-4 - TRBJ2-7
CASRRQGFRTEAFF TGTGCCAGTAGGAGACAGGGCTTTCGGACTGAAGCTTTCTTT - TRBV19 TRBD1 TRBJ1-1
CASSEADRNIQYF TGCGCCAGCAGTGAGGCCGACAGAAACATTCAGTACTTC - TRBV10-2 - TRBJ2-4
CASSGKTSSDTQYF TGTGCCAGCAGCGGAAAAACTTCTTCAGATACGCAGTATTTT - TRBV5-6 - TRBJ2-3
CASSFGGTGETNEKLFF TGTGCCAGCAGTTTCGGAGGGACAGGGGAAACTAATGAAAAACTGTTTTTT - TRBV28 TRBD1 TRBJ1-4
CASSATGDNQPQHF TGTGCCAGTAGTGCGACAGGGGACAATCAGCCCCAGCATTTT - TRBV19 TRBD1 TRBJ1-5
CASSTGQLTNTGELFF TGTGCCAGCAGCACAGGACAGCTGACGAACACCGGGGAGCTGTTTTTT - TRBV9 - TRBJ2-2
CASSYSPAANYGYTF TGTGCCAGCAGTTACTCCCCCGCTGCTAACTATGGCTACACCTTC - TRBV6-5 - TRBJ1-2
CASSPEETYEQYF TGTGCCAGCTCACCAGAGGAGACCTACGAGCAGTACTTC - TRBV18 - TRBJ2-7
CASMGGARSYNEQFF TGTGCCAGCATGGGCGGGGCACGCTCCTACAATGAGCAGTTCTTC - TRBV6-5 - TRBJ2-1
CASSFVMAGGPSEQYF TGTGCCAGCAGTTTTGTGATGGCGGGAGGGCCGAGTGAGCAGTACTTC - TRBV28 TRBD2 TRBJ2-7
CASSLAGDGNTIYF TGTGCCAGCAGCTTGGCAGGGGACGGAAACACCATATATTTT - TRBV5-6 - TRBJ1-3